The 13 T cell receptor beta chains given below trace back to one sample, sequenced in a study of control samples from healthy donors and cancer patients (dated by TCRdb to the early 2020s). Library construction relied on the immunoSEQ multiplex PCR assay. What TCRdb holds here is the immuneACCESS table cut down to in-frame rearrangements. Part of the clones is not present; checked against another copy, under half of the missing clones reflect an unresolved V gene, and the others are unexplained. This sample holds 110,000 to 150,000 clones; 85% to 95% were observed only once. The ten largest clonotypes hold about an eighth of the sample. Input material: blood. The receptors stem from a middle-aged man in good health.

The chain employs TRBV11-3 and TRBJ2-2, with 7 bases identical to TRBD2. Germline loops: CDR1 SGHNT, CDR2 YENEEA. V lost 2 bases to trimming and J lost 1 base; unmatched junction nucleotides: 7. The CDR3 has 17 amino acids. The CDR3 region is CASSLSLSSGNTGELFF. The CDR3 DNA follows: TGTGCCAGCAGCTTATCCCTTTCTAGCGGGAACACCGGGGAGCTGTTTTTT.

This chain joins TRBV9 and TRBJ1-1; TRBD1 matches at 7 bases. The CDR3 runs 16 residues. CDR1 is SGDLS and CDR2 is YYNGEE in the germline V gene. The V gene end was trimmed by 0 bases and the J gene end by 0 bases; junction bases not matched to a gene: 5. CDR3 nucleotide sequence: TGTGCCAGCAGCGTAGGGGACAGCCTTATGAACACTGAAGCTTTCTTT. Translated, it gives CASSVGDSLMNTEAFF.

This chain uses TRBV11-2 with TRBJ1-1; no reliable D call. The ends were cut back, 2 bases at V and 3 bases at J, with 7 bases in the middle. Germline V gene lookup returns CDR1 SGHAT and CDR2 FQNNGV. The CDR3 spans 13 residues. CDR3 coding DNA: TGTGCCAGCAGCTTATCCGGGGACACTGAAGCTTTCTTT. Its translation is CASSLSGDTEAFF.

V usage is TRBV9 and J usage is TRBJ2-1, with D unresolved. Trimming removed 2 bases from V and 8 bases from J, with 11 bases in between. CDR1 and CDR2 from the germline V gene are SGDLS and YYNGEE. The length of the CDR3 is 13 residues. DNA for the CDR3: TGTGCCAGCAGCGTCGCTGGCGAGGATGAGCAGTTCTTC. This sequence encodes CASSVAGEDEQFF.

This sequence joins TRBV19 and TRBJ1-5, with D possibly TRBD1 on 6 matching bases. Germline V gene lookup returns CDR1 LNHDA and CDR2 SQIVND (reference sequence). The V gene lost 6 bases and the J gene lost 6 bases, with 15 bases spanning the gap. This CDR3 region has 14 residues. The CDR3 region is CASSIRGGIQPQHF. The CDR3 coding sequence is TGTGCCAGTAGCATCAGGGGAGGAATTCAGCCCCAGCATTTT.

Written as DNA, the CDR3 is TGTGCCAGCAGCCGGAGAGCTCAGACAGGGGGCTTTAACTATGGCTACACCTTC. This codes for CASSRRAQTGGFNYGYTF. This chain joins TRBV5-5 and TRBJ1-2, with 10 positions matching TRBD1. Germline CDR1 reads SGHKS; CDR2 reads YYEKEE (reference sequence). The V segment lost 4 bases and the J segment 1 base; nucleotides outside the gene matches: 13. The CDR3 length is 18 residues. The variable domain in full, completed from reference TRBV5-5 and TRBJ1-2, reads DAGVTQSPTHLIKTRGQQVTLRCSPISGHKSVSWYQQVLGQGPQFIFQYYEKEERGRGNFPDRFSARQFPNYSSELNVNALLLGDSALYLCASSRRAQTGGFNYGYTFGSGTRLTVV.

V usage is TRBV9 and J usage is TRBJ2-2; the match to TRBD1 covers 10 bases. The V segment lost 4 bases and the J segment 7 bases; nucleotides outside the gene matches: 7. This CDR3 is built from 15 residues. Germline CDR1 reads SGDLS; CDR2 reads YYNGEE. This CDR3 is CASSPPGQGGGELFF. CDR3 nucleotides: TGTGCCAGCAGCCCACCCGGACAGGGGGGCGGGGAGCTGTTTTTT.

V gene TRBV6-5 combines with J gene TRBJ2-3, with TRBD2 matching 14 bases. V was pared by 6 bases and J by 8 bases, with 7 bases of the junction left unmatched. Germline V lookup: CDR1 MNHEY, CDR2 SVGAGI. The CDR3 spans 15 residues. This CDR3 reads CASRATSGGGSTQYF. In nucleotides, the CDR3 is TGTGCCAGCAGAGCGACTAGCGGGGGGGGGAGTACGCAGTATTTT.

The sample holds a few counts of this clone. In DNA, the CDR3 is TGTGCCAGTAGCGGACAGGGGAGGACTGAAGCTTTCTTT. Residues: CASSGQGRTEAFF. The chain links TRBV19 to TRBJ1-1; 9 nucleotides agree with TRBD1. CDR3 length: 13 amino acids. Germline V gene lookup returns CDR1 LNHDA and CDR2 SQIVND (reference sequence). J gave up 5 bases and V 6 bases, and 4 bases lay outside the gene matches.

This clone was found once. As DNA, the CDR3 is TGTGCCAGCAGCCGGACCACGCCGAACACCGGGGAGCTGTTTTTT. Its translation is CASSRTTPNTGELFF. This sequence joins TRBV7-9 and TRBJ2-2; unclear D gene. Looked up from germline, CDR1 is SEHNR and CDR2 is FQNEAQ (reference sequence). This CDR3 is built from 15 residues. V was trimmed by 5 bases and J by 0 bases, leaving 10 bases between them.

V and J are TRBV10-2 and TRBJ2-3, with a weak D call TRBD2 (6 bases). V was shortened by 7 bases and J by 3 bases, with 8 bases between the two germline ends. Germline CDR1 is WSHSY and CDR2 is SAAADI. The CDR3 loop spans 12 amino acids. This chain's CDR3 is CASTRETDTQYF. CDR3 sequence (DNA): TGCGCCAGCACGCGGGAAACAGATACGCAGTATTTT.

The chain uses TRBV14 and TRBJ2-1, with 13 bases that match TRBD2. Unmatched junction bases numbered 3, after V lost 4 bases and J lost 0 bases. Germline CDR1 SGHDN, CDR2 FVKESK. The CDR3 loop spans 17 amino acids. DNA for the CDR3: TGTGCCAGCAGCCGACTAGCGGGGGGTTACTCCTACAATGAGCAGTTCTTC. Protein: CASSRLAGGYSYNEQFF.

V and J are TRBV24-1 and TRBJ2-7, with unresolved D. Germline V gene sequence: CDR1 KGHDR, CDR2 SFDVKD. CDR3 length equals 15 residues. Between the trimmed V and J ends, which lost 5 bases and 2 bases, there was a span of 15 bases. The CDR3 is CATSGRPSRAYEQYF. CDR3 DNA: TGTGCCACCAGTGGGAGACCTAGTCGGGCCTACGAGCAGTACTTC.